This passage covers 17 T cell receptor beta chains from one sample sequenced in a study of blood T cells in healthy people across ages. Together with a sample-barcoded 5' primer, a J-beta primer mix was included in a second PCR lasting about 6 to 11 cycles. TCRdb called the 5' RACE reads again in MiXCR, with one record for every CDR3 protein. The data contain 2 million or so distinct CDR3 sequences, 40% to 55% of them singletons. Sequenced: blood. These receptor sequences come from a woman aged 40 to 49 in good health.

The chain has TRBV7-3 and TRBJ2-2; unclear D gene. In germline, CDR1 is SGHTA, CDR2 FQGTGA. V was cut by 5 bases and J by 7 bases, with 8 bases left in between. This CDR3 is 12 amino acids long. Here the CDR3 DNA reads TGTGCCAGCAGCCACGGAGACGGGGAGCTGTTTTTT. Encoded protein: CASSHGDGELFF.

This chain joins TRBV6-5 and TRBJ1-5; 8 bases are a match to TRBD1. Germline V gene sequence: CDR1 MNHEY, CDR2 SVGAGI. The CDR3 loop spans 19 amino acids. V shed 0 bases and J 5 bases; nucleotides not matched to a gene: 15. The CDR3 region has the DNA TGTGCCAGCAGTTACTCGAGGAGTAGAAGGACAGGGTCGCATCAGCCCCAGCATTTT. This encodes CASSYSRSRRTGSHQPQHF.

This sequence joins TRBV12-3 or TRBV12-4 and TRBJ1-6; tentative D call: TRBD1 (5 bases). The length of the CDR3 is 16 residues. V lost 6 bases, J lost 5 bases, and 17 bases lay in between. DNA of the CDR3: TGTGCCAGCAGCTCTTTCGGCAGGGTGGATAATTCACCCCTCCACTTT. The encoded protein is CASSSFGRVDNSPLHF.

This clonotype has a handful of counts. CDR3 amino acids: CASSPPGGYGYTF. The CDR3 DNA reads TGTGCCAGCAGTCCCCCCGGTGGGTATGGCTACACCTTC. This chain uses TRBV28 with TRBJ1-2; D is uncertain. The CDR3 has 13 residues. V was pared by 5 bases and J by 5 bases, with 12 bases between. Germline CDR1 reads MDHEN; CDR2 reads SYDVKM.

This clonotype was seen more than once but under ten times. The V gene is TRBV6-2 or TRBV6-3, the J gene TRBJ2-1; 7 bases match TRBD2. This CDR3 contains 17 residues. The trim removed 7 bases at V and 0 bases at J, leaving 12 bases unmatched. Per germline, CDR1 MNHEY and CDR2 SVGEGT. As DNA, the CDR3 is TGTGCCAGCACTGGGGGGGGAGAAGAATACTCCTACAATGAGCAGTTCTTC. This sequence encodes CASTGGGEEYSYNEQFF.

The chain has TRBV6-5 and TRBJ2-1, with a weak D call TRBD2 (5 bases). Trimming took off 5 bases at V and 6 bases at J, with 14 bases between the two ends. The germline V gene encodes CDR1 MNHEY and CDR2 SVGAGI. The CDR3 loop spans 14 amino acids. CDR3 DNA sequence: TGTGCCAGCAGTCCAAGAGGGAAGATCAATGAGCAGTTCTTC. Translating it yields CASSPRGKINEQFF.

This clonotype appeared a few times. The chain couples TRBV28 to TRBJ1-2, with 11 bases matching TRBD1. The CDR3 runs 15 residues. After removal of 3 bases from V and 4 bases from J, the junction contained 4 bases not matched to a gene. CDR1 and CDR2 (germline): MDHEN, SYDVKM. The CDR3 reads CASSFRTGGGYGYTF. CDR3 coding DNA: TGTGCCAGCAGTTTCCGGACAGGGGGCGGCTATGGCTACACCTTC.

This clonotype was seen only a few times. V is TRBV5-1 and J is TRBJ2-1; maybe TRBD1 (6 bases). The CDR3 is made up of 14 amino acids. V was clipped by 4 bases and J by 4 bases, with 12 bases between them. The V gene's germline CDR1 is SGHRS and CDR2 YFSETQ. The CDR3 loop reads CASSNPTGYNEQFF. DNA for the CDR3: TGCGCCAGCAGCAACCCGACAGGTTACAATGAGCAGTTCTTC. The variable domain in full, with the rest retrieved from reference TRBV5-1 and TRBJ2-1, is KAGVTQTPRYLIKTRGQQVTLSCSPISGHRSVSWYQQTPGQGLQFLFEYFSETQRNKGNFPGRFSGRQFSNSRSEMNVSTLELGDSALYLCASSNPTGYNEQFFGPGTRLTVL.

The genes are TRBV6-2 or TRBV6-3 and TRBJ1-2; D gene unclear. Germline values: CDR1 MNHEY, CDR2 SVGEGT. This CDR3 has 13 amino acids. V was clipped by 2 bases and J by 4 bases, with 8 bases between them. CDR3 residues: CASSYNRPYGYTF. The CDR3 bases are TGTGCCAGCAGTTACAATCGCCCCTATGGCTACACCTTC.

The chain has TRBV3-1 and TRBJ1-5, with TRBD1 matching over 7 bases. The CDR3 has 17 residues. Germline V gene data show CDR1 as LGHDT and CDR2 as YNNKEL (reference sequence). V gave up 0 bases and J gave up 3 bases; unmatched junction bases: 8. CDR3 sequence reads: CASSQEGGSPHNQPQHF. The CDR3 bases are TGTGCCAGCAGCCAAGAAGGGGGCTCACCGCACAATCAGCCCCAGCATTTT.

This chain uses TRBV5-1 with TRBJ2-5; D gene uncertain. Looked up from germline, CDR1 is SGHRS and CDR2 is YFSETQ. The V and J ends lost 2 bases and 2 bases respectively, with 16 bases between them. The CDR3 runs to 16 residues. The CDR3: CASSLQSPTAQETQYF. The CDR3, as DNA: TGCGCCAGCAGCTTACAGTCCCCTACAGCTCAAGAGACCCAGTACTTC.

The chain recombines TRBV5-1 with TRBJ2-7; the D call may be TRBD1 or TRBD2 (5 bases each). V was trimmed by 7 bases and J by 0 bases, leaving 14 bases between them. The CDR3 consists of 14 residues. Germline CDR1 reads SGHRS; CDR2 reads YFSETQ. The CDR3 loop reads CASRLVGTSYEQYF. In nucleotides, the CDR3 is TGCGCCAGCCGCCTCGTGGGGACCTCCTACGAGCAGTACTTC. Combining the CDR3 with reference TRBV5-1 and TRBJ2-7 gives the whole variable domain KAGVTQTPRYLIKTRGQQVTLSCSPISGHRSVSWYQQTPGQGLQFLFEYFSETQRNKGNFPGRFSGRQFSNSRSEMNVSTLELGDSALYLCASRLVGTSYEQYFGPGTRLTVT.

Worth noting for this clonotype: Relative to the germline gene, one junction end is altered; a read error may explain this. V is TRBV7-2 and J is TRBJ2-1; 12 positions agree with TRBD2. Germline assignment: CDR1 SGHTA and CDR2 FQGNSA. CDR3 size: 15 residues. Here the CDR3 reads CASSLAGGKYNEQFF. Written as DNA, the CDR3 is TGTGCCAGCAGCCTAGCGGGGGGGAAATACAATGAGCAGTTCTTC.

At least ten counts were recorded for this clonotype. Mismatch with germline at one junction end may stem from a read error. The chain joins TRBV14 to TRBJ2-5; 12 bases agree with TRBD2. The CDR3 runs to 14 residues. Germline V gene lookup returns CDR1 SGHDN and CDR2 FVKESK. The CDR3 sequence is CASSQGLAGETQYF. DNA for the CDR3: TGCGCCAGCAGCCAAGGACTAGCGGGGGAGACCCAGTACTTC.

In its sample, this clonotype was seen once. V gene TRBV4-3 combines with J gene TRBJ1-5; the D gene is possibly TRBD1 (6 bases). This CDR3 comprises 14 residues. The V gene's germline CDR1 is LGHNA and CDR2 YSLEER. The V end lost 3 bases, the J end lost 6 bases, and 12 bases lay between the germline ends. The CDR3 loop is CASSQDSSGQPQHF. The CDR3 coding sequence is TGCGCCAGCAGCCAGGACAGCAGTGGTCAGCCCCAGCATTTT.

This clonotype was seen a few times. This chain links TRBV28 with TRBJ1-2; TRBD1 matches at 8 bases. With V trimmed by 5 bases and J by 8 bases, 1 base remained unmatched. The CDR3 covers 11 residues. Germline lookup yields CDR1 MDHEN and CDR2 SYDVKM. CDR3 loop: CASSTGGGYTF. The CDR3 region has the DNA TGTGCCAGCAGTACAGGGGGGGGCTACACCTTC.

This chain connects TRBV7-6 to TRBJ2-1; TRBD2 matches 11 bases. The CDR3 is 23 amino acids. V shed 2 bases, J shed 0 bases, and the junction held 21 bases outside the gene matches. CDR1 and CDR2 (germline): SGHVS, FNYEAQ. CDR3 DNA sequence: TGTGCCAGCAGCTTAACGCCCGCGCCAGGGGCTAGCGGGGGGAAAGTCTCCTACAATGAGCAGTTCTTC. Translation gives CASSLTPAPGASGGKVSYNEQFF.